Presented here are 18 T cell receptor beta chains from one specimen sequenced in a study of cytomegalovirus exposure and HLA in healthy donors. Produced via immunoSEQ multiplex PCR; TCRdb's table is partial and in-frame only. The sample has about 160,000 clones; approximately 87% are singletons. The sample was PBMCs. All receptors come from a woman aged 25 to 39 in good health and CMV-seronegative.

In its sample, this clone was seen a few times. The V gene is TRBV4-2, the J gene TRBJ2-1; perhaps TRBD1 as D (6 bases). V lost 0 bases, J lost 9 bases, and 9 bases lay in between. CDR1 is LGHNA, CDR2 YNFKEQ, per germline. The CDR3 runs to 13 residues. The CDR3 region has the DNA TGTGCCAGCAGCCAAGACAGGGGCGGTGAGCAGTTCTTC. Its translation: CASSQDRGGEQFF.

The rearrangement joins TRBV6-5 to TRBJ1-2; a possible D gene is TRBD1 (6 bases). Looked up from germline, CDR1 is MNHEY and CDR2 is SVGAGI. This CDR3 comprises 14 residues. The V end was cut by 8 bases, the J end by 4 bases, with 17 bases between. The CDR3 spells CASSDSTQIYGYTF. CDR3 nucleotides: TGTGCCAGCTCGGACAGTACCCAAATCTATGGCTACACCTTC.

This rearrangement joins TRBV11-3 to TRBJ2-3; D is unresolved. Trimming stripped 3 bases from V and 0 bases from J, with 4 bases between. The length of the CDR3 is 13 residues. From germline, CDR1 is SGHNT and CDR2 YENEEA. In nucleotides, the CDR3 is TGTGCCAGCAGCTTGTCTAGCACAGATACGCAGTATTTT. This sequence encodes CASSLSSTDTQYF.

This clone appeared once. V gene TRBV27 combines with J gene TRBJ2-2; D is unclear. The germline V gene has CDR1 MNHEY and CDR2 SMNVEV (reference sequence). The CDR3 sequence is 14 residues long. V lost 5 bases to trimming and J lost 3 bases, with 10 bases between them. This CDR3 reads CASSHDRYTGELFF. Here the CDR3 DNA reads TGTGCCAGCAGTCACGACCGTTACACCGGGGAGCTGTTTTTT.

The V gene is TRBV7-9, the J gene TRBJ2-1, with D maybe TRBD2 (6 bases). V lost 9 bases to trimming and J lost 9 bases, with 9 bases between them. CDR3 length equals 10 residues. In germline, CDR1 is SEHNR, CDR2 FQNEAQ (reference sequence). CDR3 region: CASAGFEQFF. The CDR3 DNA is TGTGCCAGTGCGGGATTTGAGCAGTTCTTC. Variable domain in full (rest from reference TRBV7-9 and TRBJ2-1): DTGVSQNPRHKITKRGQNVTFRCDPISEHNRLYWYRQTLGQGPEFLTYFQNEAQLEKSRLLSDRFSAERPKGSFSTLEIQRTEQGDSAMYLCASAGFEQFFGPGTRLTVL.

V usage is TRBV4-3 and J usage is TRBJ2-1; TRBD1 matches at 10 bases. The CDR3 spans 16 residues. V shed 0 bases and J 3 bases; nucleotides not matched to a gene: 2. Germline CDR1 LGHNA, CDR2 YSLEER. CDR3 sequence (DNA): TGCGCCAGCAGCCAAGAGTGGACAGGGGGCTACAATGAGCAGTTCTTC. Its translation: CASSQEWTGGYNEQFF.

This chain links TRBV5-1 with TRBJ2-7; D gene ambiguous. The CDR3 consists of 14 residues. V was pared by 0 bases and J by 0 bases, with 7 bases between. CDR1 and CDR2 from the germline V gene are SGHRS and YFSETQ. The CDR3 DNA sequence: TGCGCCAGCAGCTTGGAACCGCGCTCCTACGAGCAGTACTTC. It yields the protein CASSLEPRSYEQYF.

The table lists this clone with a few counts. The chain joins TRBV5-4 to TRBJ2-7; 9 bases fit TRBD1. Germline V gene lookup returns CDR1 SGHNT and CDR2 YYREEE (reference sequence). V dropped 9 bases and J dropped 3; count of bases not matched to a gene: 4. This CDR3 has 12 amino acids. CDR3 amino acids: CATRDRDYEQYF. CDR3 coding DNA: TGTGCCACTCGGGACAGGGACTACGAGCAGTACTTC.

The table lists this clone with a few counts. The CDR3 DNA reads TGTGCCAGCAGCTTCGACAGGGTGATAGAAAAACTGTTTTTT. Translation: CASSFDRVIEKLFF. This chain joins TRBV28 and TRBJ1-4, with TRBD1 matching over 7 bases. Germline V CDR1 and CDR2: MDHEN, SYDVKM. V lost 6 bases, J lost 8 bases, and 9 bases stayed unmatched. This CDR3 contains 14 residues.

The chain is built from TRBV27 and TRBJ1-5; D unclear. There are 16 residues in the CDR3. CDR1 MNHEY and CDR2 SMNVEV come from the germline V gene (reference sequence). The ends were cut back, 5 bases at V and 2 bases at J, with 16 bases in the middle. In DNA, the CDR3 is TGTGCCAGCAGTCTCAGCCCAGGCCATGGCAATCAGCCCCAGCATTTT. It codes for CASSLSPGHGNQPQHF.

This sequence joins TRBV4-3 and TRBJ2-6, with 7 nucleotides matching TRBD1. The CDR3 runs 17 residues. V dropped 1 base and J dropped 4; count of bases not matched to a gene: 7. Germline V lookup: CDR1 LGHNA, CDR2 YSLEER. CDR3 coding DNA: TGCGCCAGCAGCCAAGCTTCGACAGGGTCCGGGGCCAACGTCCTGACTTTC. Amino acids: CASSQASTGSGANVLTF.

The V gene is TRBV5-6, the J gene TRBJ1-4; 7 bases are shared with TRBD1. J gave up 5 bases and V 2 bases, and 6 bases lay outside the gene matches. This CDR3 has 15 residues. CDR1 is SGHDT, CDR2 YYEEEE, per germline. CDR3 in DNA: TGTGCCAGCAGCTTACACCAGGGGGGGAATGAAAAACTGTTTTTT. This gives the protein CASSLHQGGNEKLFF.

The CDR3 sequence: CASSRGYTDTQYF. Written as DNA, the CDR3 is TGTGCCAGCAGTCGGGGGTACACAGATACGCAGTATTTT. This chain connects TRBV5-4 to TRBJ2-3; weak D call: TRBD2 (6 bases). V lost 5 bases and J lost 2, with 9 bases in between. CDR3 size: 13 residues. Germline V gives CDR1 SGHNT, CDR2 YYREEE (reference sequence).

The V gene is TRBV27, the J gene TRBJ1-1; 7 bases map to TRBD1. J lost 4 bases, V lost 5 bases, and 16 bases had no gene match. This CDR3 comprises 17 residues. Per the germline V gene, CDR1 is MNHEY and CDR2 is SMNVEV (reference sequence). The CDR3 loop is CASSNQWTGEGPTEAFF. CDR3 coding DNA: TGTGCCAGCAGTAACCAATGGACAGGTGAGGGACCCACTGAAGCTTTCTTT.

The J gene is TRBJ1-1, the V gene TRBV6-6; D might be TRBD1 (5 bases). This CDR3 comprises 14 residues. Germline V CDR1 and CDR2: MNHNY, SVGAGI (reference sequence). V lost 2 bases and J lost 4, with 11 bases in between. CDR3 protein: CASSYGQGRTEAFF. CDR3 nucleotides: TGTGCCAGCAGTTACGGGCAGGGACGCACTGAAGCTTTCTTT.

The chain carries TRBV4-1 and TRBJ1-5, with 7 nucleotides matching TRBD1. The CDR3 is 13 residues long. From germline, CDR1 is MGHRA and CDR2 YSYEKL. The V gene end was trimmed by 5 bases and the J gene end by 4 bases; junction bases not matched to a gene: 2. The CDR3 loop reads CASSRTGNQPQHF. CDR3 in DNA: TGCGCCAGCAGCAGGACAGGAAATCAGCCCCAGCATTTT.

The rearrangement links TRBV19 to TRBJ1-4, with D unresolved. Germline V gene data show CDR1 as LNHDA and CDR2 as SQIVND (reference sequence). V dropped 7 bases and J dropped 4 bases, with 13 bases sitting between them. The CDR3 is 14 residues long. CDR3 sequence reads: CASTPGGFNEKLFF. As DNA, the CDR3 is TGTGCCAGTACCCCGGGAGGATTTAATGAAAAACTGTTTTTT.

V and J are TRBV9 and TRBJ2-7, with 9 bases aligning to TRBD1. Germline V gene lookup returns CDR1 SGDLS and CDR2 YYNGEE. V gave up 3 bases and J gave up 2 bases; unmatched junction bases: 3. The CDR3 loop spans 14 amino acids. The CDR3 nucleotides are TGTGCCAGCAGCGCCGGGACAGGGACCTACGAGCAGTACTTC. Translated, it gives CASSAGTGTYEQYF.